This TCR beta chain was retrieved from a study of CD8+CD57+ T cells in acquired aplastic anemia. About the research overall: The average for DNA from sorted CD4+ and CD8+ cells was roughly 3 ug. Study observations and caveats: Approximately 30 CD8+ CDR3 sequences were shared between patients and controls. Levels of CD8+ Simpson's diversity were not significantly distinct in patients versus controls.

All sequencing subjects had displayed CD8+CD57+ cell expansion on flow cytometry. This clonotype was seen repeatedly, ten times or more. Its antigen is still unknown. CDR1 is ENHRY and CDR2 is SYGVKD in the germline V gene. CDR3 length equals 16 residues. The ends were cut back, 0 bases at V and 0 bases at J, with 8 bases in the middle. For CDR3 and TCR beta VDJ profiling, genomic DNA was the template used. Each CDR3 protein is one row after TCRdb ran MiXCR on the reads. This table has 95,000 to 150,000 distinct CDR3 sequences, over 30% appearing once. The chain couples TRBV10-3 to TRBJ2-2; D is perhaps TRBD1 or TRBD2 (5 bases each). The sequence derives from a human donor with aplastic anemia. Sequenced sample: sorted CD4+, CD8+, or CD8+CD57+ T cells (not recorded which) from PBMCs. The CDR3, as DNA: TGTGCCATCAGTGAGTCGGGGGTGGCGAACACCGGGGAGCTGTTTTTT. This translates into CAISESGVANTGELFF.